This T cell receptor beta chain originates from a study of T cells in Graves' hyperthyroidism and ophthalmopathy. About the research overall: At the time of initial diagnosis and before any treatment, peripheral blood was collected. Findings and limits, study-wide: Ophthalmopathy cases were set apart from stable hyperthyroidism by a 13 V-J model.

Using RNA transcripts as the source, TCR beta CDR3 regions were amplified. Researchers ran a first-round RT-PCR on the TCR CDR3 using the HTBI primer set. TCRdb used MiXCR to reprocess the multiplex PCR reads, holding one entry per CDR3 protein. In the table there are more than 500,000 distinct CDR3 sequences, around 15% of which are singletons. A patient was excluded if there was uncontrolled infection, other autoimmune disease, pregnancy or lactation. Clinical symptoms, serum thyroxine, TRAb, thyroid ultrasound and orbital computed tomography established diagnosis. As concerns this clonotype: Its antigen is not known.

The sample consisted of blood. This sequence originates from a woman aged 25 to 39 with Graves' hyperthyroidism.

CDR3 sequence (DNA): TGTGCCAGCAGCCAAGTAACTAGCGGGAGGGCGAATGAGCAGTTCTTC. Amino acid sequence: CASSQVTSGRANEQFF. This sequence joins TRBV3-1 and TRBJ2-1; 13 bases map to TRBD2. Germline V gives CDR1 LGHDT, CDR2 YNNKEL (reference sequence). The trim removed 1 base at V and 7 bases at J, leaving 4 bases unmatched. The length of the CDR3 is 16 residues.